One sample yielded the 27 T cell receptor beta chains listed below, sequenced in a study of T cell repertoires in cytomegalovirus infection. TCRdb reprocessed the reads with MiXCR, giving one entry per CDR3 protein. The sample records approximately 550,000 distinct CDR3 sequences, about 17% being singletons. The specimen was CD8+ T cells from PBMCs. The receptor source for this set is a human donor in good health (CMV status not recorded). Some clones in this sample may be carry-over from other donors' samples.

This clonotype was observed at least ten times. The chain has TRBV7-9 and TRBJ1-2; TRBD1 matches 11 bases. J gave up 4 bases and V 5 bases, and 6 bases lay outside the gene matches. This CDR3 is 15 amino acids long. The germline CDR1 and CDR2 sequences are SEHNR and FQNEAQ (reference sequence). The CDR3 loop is CASSTTGQGAYGYTF. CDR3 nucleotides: TGTGCCAGCAGCACGACCGGACAGGGGGCCTATGGCTACACCTTC.

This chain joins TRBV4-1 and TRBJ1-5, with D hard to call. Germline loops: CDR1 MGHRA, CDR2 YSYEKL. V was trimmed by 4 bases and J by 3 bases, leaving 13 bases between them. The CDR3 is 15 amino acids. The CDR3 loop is CASSRVVASNQPQHF. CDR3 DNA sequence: TGCGCCAGCAGCCGCGTAGTAGCCTCCAATCAGCCCCAGCATTTT.

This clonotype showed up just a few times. The CDR3 nucleotides are TGTGCCAGTTCTTCCGACAGGACAGACGAGCAGTTCTTC. This gives the protein CASSSDRTDEQFF. The chain combines TRBV19 with TRBJ2-1; D possibly corresponds to TRBD1 (6 bases). The ends were cut back, 8 bases at V and 10 bases at J, with 18 bases in the middle. The CDR3 extends over 13 amino acids. Germline CDR1 reads LNHDA; CDR2 reads SQIVND (reference sequence).

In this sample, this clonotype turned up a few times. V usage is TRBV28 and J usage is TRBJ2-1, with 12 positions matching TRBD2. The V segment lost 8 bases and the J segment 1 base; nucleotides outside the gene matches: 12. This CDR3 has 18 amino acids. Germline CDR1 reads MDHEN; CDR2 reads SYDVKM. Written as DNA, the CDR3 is TGTGCCAGCCGAACACCAGGACTAGCGGGGCGTTCCTACAATGAGCAGTTCTTC. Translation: CASRTPGLAGRSYNEQFF.

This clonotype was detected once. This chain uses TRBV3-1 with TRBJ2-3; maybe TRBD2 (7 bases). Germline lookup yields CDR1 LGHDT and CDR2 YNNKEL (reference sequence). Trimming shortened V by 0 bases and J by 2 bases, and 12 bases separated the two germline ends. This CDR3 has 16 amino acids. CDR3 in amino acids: CASSQDAGAVTDTQYF. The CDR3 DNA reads TGTGCCAGCAGCCAAGACGCGGGGGCCGTCACAGATACGCAGTATTTT.

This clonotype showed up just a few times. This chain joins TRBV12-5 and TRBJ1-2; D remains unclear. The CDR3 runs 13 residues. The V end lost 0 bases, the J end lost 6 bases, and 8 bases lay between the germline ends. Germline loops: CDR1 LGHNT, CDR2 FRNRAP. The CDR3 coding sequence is TGTGCTAGTGGTTTGGTACCTGTCCATGGCTACACCTTC. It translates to CASGLVPVHGYTF.

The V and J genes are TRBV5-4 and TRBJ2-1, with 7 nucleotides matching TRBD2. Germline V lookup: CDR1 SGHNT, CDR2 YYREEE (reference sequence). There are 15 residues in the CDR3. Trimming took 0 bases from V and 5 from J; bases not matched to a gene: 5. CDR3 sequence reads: CASSLVLADNNEQFF. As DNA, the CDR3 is TGTGCCAGCAGCTTGGTTCTAGCGGATAACAATGAGCAGTTCTTC.

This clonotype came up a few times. The CDR3 nucleotides are TGTGCCAGCAGCCTGCTGACAGGGAACATTCAGTACTTC. Translated, it gives CASSLLTGNIQYF. The V gene is TRBV7-9, the J gene TRBJ2-4; TRBD1 matches at 7 bases. The CDR3 length is 13 residues. Germline values: CDR1 SEHNR, CDR2 FQNEAQ (reference sequence). Trimming cost V 5 bases and J 7 bases; bases outside gene matches: 5.

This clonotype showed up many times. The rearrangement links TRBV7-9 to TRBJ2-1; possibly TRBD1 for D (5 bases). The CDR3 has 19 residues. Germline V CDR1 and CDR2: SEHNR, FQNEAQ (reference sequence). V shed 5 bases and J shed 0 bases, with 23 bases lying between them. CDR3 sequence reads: CASSLHATGGPSSYNEQFF. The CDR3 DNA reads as TGTGCCAGCAGCCTACACGCAACAGGCGGACCTAGCTCCTACAATGAGCAGTTCTTC.

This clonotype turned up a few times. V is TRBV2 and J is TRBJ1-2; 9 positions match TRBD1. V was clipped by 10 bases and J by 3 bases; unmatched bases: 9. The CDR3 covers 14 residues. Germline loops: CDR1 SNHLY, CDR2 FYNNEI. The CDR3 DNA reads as TGTGCCAATGGGGACAGGGAAATCCACTATGGCTACACCTTC. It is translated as CANGDREIHYGYTF.

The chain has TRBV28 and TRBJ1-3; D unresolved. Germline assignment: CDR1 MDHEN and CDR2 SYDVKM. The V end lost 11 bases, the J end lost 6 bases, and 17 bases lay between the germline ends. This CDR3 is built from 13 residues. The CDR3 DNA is TGTGCCGTCACCCCGGCAGCAACAAACACCATATATTTT. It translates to CAVTPAATNTIYF.

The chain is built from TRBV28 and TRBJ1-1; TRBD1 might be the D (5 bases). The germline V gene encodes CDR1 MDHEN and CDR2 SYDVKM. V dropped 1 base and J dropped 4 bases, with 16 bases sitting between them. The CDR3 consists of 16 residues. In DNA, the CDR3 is TGTGCCAGCAGTTTATTGGCAGGGAAGGAGATCACTGAAGCTTTCTTT. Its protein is CASSLLAGKEITEAFF.

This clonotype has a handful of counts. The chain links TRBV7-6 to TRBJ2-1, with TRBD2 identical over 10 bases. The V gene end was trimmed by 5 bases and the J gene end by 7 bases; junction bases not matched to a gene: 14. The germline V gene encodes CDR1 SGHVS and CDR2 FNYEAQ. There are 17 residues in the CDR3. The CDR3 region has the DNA TGTGCCAGCAGCCCCATCCCCACTAGCGGGGATCGGAATGAGCAGTTCTTC. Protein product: CASSPIPTSGDRNEQFF.

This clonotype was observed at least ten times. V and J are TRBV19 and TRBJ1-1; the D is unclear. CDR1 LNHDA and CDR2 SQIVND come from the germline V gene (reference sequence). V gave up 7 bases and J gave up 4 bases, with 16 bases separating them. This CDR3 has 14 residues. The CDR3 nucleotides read TGTGCCAGTACCCGGTGGAACGGGAGCACTGAAGCTTTCTTT. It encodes CASTRWNGSTEAFF.

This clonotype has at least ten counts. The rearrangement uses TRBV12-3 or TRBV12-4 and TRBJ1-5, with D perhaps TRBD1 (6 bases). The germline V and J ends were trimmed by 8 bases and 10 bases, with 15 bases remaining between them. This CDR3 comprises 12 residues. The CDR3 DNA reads TGTGCCAGCGCCCTCGGGGGCCGCCCCCAGCATTTT. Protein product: CASALGGRPQHF.

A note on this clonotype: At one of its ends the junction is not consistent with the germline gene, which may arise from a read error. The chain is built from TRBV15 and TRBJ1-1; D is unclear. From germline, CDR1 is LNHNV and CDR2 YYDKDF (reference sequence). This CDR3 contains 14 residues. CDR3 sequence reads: CATSRGGMKTEAFF. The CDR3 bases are TGTGCCACCAGCAGAGGCGGTATGAAAACTGAAGCTTTCTTT.

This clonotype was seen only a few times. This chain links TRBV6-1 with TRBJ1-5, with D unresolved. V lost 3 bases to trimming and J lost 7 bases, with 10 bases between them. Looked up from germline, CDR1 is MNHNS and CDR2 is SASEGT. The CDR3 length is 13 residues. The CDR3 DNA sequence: TGTGCCAGCAGTGACTGGGGTACGCAGCCCCAGCATTTT. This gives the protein CASSDWGTQPQHF.

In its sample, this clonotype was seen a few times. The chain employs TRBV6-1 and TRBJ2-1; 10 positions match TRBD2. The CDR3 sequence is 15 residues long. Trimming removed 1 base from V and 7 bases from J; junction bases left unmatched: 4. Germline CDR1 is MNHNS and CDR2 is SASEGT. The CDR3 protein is CASSEGAGGRNEQFF. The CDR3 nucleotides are TGTGCCAGCAGTGAAGGAGCGGGGGGGCGAAATGAGCAGTTCTTC.

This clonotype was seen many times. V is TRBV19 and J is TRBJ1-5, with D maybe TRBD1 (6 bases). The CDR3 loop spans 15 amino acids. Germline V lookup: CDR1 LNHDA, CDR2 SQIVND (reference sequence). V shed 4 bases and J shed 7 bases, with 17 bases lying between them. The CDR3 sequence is CASSTRSGTFQPQHF. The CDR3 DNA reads TGTGCCAGTAGTACCCGTTCCGGGACATTCCAGCCCCAGCATTTT.

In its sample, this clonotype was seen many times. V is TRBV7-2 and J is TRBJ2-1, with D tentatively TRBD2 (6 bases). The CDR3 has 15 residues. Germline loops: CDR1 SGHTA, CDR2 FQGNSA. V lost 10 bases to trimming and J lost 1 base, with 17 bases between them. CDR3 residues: CAIRTRRVSYNEQFF. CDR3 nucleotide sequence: TGTGCCATACGTACCCGGAGGGTATCCTACAATGAGCAGTTCTTC.

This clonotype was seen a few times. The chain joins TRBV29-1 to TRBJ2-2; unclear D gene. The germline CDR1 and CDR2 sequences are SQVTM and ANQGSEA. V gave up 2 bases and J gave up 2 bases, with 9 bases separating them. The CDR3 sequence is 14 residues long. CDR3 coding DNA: TGCAGCGTTGAATGGGGTTACAACACCGGGGAGCTGTTTTTT. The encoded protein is CSVEWGYNTGELFF.

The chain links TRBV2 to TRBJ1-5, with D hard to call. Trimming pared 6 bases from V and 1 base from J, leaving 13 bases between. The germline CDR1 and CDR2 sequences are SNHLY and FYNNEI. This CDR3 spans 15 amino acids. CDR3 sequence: CASRLGSRSNQPQHF. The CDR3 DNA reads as TGTGCCAGCAGGTTAGGGTCTAGGAGCAATCAGCCCCAGCATTTT.

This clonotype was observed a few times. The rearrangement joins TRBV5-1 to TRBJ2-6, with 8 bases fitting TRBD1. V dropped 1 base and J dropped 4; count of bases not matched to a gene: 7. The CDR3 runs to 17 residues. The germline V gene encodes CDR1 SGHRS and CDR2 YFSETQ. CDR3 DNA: TGCGCCAGCAGCTTGATCTCAGGGGGCGCCGGGGCCAACGTCCTGACTTTC. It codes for CASSLISGGAGANVLTF.

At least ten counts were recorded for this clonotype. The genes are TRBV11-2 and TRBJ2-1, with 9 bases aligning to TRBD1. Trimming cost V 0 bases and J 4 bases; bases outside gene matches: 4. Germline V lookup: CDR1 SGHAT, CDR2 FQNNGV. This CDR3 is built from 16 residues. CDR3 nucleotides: TGTGCCAGCAGCTTAGATGGACAGGGGAAGTACAATGAGCAGTTCTTC. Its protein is CASSLDGQGKYNEQFF.

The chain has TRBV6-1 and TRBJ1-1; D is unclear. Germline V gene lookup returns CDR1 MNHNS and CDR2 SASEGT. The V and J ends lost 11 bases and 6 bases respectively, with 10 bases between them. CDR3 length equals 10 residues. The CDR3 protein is CAGEDSEAFF. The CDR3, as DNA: TGTGCCGGGGAGGACTCTGAAGCTTTCTTT.

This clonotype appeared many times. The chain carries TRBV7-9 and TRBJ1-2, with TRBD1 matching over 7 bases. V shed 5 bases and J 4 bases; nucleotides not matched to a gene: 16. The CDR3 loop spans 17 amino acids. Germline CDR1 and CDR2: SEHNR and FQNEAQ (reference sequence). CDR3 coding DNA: TGTGCCAGCAGCCCCCCCGCACGGACAGGTTTGCTCTATGGCTACACCTTC. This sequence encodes CASSPPARTGLLYGYTF.

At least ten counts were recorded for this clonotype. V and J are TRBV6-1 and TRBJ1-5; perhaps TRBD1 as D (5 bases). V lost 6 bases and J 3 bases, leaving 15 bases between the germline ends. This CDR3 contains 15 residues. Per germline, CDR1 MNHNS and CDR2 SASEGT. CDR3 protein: CASRPGGAFNQPQHF. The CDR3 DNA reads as TGTGCCAGCAGACCTGGAGGGGCCTTCAATCAGCCCCAGCATTTT.